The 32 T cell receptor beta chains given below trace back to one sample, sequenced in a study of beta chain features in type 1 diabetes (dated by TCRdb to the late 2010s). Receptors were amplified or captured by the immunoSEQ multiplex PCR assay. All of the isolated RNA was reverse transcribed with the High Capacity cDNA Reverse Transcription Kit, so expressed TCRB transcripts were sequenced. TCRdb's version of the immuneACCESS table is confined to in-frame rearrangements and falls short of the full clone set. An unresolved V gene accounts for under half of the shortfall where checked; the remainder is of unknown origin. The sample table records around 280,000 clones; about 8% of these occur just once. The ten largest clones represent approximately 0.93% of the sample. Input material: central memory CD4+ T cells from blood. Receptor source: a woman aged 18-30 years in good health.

Here the CDR3 reads CASSLTPNTGELFF. CDR3 nucleotide sequence: TGTGCCAGCAGTCTGACACCGAACACCGGGGAGCTGTTTTTT. This sequence joins TRBV28 and TRBJ2-2; D not certain. The ends were cut back, 5 bases at V and 0 bases at J, with 7 bases in the middle. Germline V gene sequence: CDR1 MDHEN, CDR2 SYDVKM. CDR3 length equals 14 residues. Supplemented by reference TRBV28 and TRBJ2-2, the full variable domain reads DVKVTQSSRYLVKRTGEKVFLECVQDMDHENMFWYRQDPGLGLRLIYFSYDVKMKEKGDIPEGYSVSREKKERFSLILESASTNQTSMYLCASSLTPNTGELFFGEGSRLTVL.

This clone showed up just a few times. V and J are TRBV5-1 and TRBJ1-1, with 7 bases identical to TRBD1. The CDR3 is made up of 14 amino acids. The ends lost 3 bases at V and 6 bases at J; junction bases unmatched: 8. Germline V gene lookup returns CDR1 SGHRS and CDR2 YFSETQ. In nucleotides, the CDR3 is TGCGCCAGCAGCTGGGATTACAGGGGTTCTGAAGCTTTCTTT. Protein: CASSWDYRGSEAFF. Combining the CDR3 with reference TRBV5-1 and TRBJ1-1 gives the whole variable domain KAGVTQTPRYLIKTRGQQVTLSCSPISGHRSVSWYQQTPGQGLQFLFEYFSETQRNKGNFPGRFSGRQFSNSRSEMNVSTLELGDSALYLCASSWDYRGSEAFFGQGTRLTVV.

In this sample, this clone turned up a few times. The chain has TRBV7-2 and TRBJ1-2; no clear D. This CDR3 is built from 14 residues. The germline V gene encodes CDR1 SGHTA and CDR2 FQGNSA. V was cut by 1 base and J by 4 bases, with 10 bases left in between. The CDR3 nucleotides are TGTGCCAGCAGCTTAGTAAGGGTCGGCTATGGCTACACCTTC. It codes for CASSLVRVGYGYTF.

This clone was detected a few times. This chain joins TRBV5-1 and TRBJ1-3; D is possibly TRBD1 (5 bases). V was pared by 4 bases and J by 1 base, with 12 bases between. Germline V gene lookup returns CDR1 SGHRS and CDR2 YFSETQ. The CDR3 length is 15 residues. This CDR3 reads CASSPGSPSGNTIYF. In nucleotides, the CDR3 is TGCGCCAGCAGCCCAGGGTCTCCTTCTGGAAACACCATATATTTT. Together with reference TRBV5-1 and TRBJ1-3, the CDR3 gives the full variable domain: KAGVTQTPRYLIKTRGQQVTLSCSPISGHRSVSWYQQTPGQGLQFLFEYFSETQRNKGNFPGRFSGRQFSNSRSEMNVSTLELGDSALYLCASSPGSPSGNTIYFGEGSWLTVV.

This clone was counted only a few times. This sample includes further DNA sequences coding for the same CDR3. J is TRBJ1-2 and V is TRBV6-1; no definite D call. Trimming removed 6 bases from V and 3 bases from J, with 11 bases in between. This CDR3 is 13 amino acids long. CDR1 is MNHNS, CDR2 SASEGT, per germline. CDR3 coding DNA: TGTGCCAGCAGCCCAACCGGAGACTATGGCTACACCTTC. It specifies CASSPTGDYGYTF.

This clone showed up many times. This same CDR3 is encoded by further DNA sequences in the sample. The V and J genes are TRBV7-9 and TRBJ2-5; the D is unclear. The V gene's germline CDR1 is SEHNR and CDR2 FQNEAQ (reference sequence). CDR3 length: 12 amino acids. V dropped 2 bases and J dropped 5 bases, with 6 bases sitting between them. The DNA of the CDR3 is TGTGCCAGCAGCTTACTTTTGGAGACCCAGTACTTC. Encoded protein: CASSLLLETQYF. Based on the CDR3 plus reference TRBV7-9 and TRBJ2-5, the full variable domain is DTGVSQNPRHKITKRGQNVTFRCDPISEHNRLYWYRQTLGQGPEFLTYFQNEAQLEKSRLLSDRFSAERPKGSFSTLEIQRTEQGDSAMYLCASSLLLETQYFGPGTRLLVL.

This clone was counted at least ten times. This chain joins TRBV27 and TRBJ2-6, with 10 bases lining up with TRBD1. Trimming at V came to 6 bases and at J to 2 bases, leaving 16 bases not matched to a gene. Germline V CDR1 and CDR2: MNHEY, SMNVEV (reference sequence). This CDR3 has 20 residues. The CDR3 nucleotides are TGTGCCAGCAGCCGGAGACCTACCGGGACAGGGGTGCCTGGGGCCAACGTCCTGACTTTC. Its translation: CASSRRPTGTGVPGANVLTF.

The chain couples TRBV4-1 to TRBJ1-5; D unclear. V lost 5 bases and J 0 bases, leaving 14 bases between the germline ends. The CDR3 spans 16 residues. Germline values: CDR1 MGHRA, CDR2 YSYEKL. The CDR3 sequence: CASSTRFRYSNQPQHF. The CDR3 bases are TGCGCCAGCAGCACCCGTTTCCGCTATAGCAATCAGCCCCAGCATTTT.

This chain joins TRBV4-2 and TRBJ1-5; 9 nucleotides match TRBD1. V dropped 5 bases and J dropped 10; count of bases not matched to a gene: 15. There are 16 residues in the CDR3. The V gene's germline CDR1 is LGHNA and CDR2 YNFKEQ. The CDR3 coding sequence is TGTGCCAGCAGCTTGAATGGAGGGACAGGGTCTGTACCCCAGCATTTT. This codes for CASSLNGGTGSVPQHF.

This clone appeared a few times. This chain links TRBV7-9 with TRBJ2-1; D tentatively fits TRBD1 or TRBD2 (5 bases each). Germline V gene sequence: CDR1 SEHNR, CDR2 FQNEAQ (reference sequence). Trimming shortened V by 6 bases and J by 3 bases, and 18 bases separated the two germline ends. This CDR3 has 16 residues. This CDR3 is CASSLTEAGSYNEQFF. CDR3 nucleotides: TGTGCCAGCAGTCTCACGGAGGCAGGGAGCTACAATGAGCAGTTCTTC.

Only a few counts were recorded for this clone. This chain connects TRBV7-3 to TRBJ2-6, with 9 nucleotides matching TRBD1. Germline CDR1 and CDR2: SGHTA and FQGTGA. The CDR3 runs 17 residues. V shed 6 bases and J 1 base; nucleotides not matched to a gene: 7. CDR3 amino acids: CASSPKQGASGANVLTF. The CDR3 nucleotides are TGTGCCAGCAGTCCCAAACAGGGGGCGTCTGGGGCCAACGTCCTGACTTTC.

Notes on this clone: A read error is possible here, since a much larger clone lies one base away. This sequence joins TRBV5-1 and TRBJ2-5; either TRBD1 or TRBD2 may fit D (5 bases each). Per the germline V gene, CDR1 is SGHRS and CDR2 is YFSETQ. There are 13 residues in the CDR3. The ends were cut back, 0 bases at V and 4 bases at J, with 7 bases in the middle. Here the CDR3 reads CASSLVGVETQYF. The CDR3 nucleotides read TGCGCCAGCAGCTTGGTGGGGGTAGAGACCCAGTACTTC.

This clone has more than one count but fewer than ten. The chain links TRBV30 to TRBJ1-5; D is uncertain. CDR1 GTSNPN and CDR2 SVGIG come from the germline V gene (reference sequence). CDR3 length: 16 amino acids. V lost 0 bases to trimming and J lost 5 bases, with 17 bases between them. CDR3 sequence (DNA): TGTGCCTGGAGTGTACAATCGGGCACGGTGTATCAGCCCCAGCATTTT. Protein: CAWSVQSGTVYQPQHF.

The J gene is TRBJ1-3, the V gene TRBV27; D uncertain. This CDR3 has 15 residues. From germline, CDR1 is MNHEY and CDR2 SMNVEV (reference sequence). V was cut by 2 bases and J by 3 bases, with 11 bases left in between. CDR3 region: CASSLTGVDGNTIYF. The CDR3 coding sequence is TGTGCCAGCAGTTTAACCGGGGTAGATGGAAACACCATATATTTT.

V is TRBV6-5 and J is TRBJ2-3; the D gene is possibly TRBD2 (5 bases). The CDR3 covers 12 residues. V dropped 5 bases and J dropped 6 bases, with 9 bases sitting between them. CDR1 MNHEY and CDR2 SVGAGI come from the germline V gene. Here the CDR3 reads CASSPTGDTQYF. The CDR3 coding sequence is TGTGCCAGCAGTCCAACGGGGGATACGCAGTATTTT.

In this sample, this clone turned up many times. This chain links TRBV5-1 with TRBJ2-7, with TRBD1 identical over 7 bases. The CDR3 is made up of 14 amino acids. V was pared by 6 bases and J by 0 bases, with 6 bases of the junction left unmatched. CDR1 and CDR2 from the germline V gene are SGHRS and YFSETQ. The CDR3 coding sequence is TGCGCCAGCATCAGGGACAGCAGCTCCTACGAGCAGTACGTC. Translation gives CASIRDSSSYEQYV.

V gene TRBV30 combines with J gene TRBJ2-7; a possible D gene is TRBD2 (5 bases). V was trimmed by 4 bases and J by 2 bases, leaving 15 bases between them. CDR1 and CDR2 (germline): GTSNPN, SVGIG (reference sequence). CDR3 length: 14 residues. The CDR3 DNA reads TGTGCCTGGACGAGGCCGGACTCGACCTACGAGCAGTACTTC. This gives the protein CAWTRPDSTYEQYF. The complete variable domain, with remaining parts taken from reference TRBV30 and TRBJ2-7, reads SQTIHQWPATLVQPVGSPLSLECTVEGTSNPNLYWYRQAAGRGLQLLFYSVGIGQISSEVPQNLSASRPQDRQFILSSKKLLLSDSGFYLCAWTRPDSTYEQYFGPGTRLTVT.

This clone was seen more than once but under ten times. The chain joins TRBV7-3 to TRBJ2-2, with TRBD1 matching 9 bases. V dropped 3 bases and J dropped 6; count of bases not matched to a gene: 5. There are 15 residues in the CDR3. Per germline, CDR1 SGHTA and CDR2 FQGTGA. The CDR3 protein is CASSFLGTGPGELFF. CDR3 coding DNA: TGTGCCAGCAGCTTTCTCGGGACAGGGCCCGGGGAGCTGTTTTTT.

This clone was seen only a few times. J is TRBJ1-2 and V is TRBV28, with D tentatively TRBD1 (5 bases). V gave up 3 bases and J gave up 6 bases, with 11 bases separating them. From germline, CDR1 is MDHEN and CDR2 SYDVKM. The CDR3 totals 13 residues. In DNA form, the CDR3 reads TGTGCCAGCAGTTTCTGGCAGGGTGATGGCTACACCTTC. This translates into CASSFWQGDGYTF.

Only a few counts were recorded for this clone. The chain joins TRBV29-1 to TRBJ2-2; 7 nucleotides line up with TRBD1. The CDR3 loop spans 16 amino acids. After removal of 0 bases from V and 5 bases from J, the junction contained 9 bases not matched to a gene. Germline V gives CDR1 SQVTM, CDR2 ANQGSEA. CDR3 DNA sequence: TGCAGCGTTGAAGAATCGCGACAGGGAAAAACCGGGGAGCTGTTTTTT. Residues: CSVEESRQGKTGELFF.

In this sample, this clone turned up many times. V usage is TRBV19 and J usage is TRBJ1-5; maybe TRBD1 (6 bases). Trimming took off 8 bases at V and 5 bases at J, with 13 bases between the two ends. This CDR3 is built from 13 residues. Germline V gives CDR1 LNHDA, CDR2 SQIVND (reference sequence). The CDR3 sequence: CASVDRKYQPQHF. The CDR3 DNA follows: TGTGCCAGTGTCGACAGGAAATATCAGCCCCAGCATTTT.

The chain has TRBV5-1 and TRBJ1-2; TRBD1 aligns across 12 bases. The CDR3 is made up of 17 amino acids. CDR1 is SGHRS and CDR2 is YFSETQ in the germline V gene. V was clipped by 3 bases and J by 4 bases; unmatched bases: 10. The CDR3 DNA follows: TGCGCCAGCAGCTCCAGCGGGACAGGGGGCAGTTTCTATGGCTACACCTTC. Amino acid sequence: CASSSSGTGGSFYGYTF.

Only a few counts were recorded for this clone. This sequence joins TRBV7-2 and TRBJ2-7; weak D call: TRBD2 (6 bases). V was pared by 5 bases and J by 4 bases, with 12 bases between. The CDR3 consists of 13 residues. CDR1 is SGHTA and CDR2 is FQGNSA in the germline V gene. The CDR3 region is CASSPRRGYEQYF. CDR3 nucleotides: TGTGCCAGCAGCCCCCGACGGGGGTACGAGCAGTACTTC. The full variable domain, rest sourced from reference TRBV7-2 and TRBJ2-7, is GAGVSQSPSNKVTEKGKDVELRCDPISGHTALYWYRQSLGQGLEFLIYFQGNSAPDKSGLPSDRFSAERTGGSVSTLTIQRTQQEDSAVYLCASSPRRGYEQYFGPGTRLTVT.

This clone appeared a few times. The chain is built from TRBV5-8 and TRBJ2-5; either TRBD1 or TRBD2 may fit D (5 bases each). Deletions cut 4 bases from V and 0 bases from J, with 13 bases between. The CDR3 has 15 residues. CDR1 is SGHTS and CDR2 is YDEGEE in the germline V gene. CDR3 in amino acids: CASSPRGRNQETQYF. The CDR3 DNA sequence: TGTGCCAGCAGCCCCCGGGGCAGAAACCAAGAGACCCAGTACTTC.

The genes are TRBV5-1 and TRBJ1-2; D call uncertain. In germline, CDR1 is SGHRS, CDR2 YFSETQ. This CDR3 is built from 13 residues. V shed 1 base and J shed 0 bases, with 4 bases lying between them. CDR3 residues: CASSLHTNYGYTF. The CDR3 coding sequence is TGCGCCAGCAGCTTGCACACTAACTATGGCTACACCTTC.

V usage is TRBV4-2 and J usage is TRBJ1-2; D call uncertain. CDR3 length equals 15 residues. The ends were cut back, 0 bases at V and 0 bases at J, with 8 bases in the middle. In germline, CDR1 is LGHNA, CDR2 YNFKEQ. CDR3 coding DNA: TGTGCCAGCAGCCAAGAGGCCGCTTCTAACTATGGCTACACCTTC. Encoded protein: CASSQEAASNYGYTF.

The CDR3 is CASSPDRGGEQYF. The CDR3 DNA is TGTGCCAGCAGTCCGGACAGGGGTGGCGAGCAGTACTTC. The rearrangement uses TRBV2 and TRBJ2-7, with 9 bases identical to TRBD1. V gave up 5 bases and J gave up 6 bases; unmatched junction bases: 5. Germline CDR1 and CDR2: SNHLY and FYNNEI. This CDR3 has 13 amino acids. The full variable domain, in which reference TRBV2 and TRBJ2-7 provide the parts outside the CDR3, is EPEVTQTPSHQVTQMGQEVILRCVPISNHLYFYWYRQILGQKVEFLVSFYNNEISEKSEIFDDQFSVERPDGSNFTLKIRSTKLEDSAMYFCASSPDRGGEQYFGPGTRLTVT.

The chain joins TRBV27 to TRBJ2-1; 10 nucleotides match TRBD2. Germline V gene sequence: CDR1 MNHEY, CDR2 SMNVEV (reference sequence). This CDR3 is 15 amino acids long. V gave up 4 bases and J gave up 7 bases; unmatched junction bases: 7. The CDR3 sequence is CASSSPLAGKNEQFF. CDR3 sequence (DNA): TGTGCCAGCAGTTCCCCACTAGCGGGGAAGAATGAGCAGTTCTTC.

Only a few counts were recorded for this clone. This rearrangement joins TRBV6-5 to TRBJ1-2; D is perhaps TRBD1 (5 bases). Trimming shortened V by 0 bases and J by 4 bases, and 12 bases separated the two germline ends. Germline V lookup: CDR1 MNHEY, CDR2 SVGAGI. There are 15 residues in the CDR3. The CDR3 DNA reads TGTGCCAGCAGTTACTCAGGGGCCCTCTCCTATGGCTACACCTTC. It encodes CASSYSGALSYGYTF.

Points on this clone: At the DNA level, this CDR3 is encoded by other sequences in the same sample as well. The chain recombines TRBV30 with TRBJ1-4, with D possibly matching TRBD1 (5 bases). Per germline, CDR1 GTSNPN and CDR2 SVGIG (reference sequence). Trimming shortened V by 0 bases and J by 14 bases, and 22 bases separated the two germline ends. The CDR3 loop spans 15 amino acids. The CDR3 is CAWSVLAGDGGLLFF. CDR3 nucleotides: TGTGCCTGGAGTGTATTAGCGGGGGACGGTGGCCTGCTGTTTTTT.

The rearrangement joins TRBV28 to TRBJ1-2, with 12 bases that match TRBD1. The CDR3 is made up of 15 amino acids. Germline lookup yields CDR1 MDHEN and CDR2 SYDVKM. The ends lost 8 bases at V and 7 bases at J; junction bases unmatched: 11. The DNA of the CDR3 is TGTGCCAGCGCCTCGGTCGGGGACAGGGGGCCTGGCTACACCTTC. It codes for CASASVGDRGPGYTF.

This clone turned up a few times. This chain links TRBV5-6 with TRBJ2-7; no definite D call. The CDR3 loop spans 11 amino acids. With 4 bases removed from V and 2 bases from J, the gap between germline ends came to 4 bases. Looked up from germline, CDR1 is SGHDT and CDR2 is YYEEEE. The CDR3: CASSQTYEQYF. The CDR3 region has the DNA TGTGCCAGCAGCCAGACCTACGAGCAGTACTTC.